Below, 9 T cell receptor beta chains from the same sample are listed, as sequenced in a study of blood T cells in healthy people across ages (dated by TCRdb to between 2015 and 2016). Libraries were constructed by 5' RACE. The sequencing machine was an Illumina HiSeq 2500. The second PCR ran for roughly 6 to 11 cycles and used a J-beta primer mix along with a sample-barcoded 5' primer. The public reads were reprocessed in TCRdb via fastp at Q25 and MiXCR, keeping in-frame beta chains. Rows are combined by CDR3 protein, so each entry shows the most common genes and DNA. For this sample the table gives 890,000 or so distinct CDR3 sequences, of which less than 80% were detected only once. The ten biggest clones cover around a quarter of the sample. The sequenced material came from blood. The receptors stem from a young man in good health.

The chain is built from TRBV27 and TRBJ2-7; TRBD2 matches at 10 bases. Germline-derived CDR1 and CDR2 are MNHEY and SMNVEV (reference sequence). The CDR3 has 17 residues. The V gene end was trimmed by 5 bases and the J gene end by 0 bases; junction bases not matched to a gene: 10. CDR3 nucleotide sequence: TGTGCCAGCAGTCCTTCAGAGCTAGCGGGGGACTCCTACGAGCAGTACTTC. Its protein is CASSPSELAGDSYEQYF.

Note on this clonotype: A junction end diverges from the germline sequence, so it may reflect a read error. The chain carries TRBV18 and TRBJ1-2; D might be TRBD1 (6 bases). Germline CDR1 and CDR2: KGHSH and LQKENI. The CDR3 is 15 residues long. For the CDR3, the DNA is TGTGCCAGCTCACCACCTTCCAGGGGAACGGAAGGCTACACGTTC. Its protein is CASSPPSRGTEGYTF.

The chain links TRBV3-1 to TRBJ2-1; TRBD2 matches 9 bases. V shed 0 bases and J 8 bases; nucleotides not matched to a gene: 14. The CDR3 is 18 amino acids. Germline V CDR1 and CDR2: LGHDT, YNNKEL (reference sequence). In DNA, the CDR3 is TGTGCCAGCAGCCAAGAGACCGGGGTGCGGGGGGGCAAGGATGAGCAGTTCTTC. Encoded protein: CASSQETGVRGGKDEQFF.

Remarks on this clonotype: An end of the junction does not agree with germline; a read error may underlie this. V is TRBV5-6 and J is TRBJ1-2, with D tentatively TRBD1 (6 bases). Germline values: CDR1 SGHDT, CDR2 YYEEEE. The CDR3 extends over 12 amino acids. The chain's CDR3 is CAGSLQGYGYTF. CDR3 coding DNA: TGTGCCGGCAGCTTACAGGGCTATGGCTACACCTTC. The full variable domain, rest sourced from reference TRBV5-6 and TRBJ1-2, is DAGVTQSPTHLIKTRGQQVTLRCSPKSGHDTVSWYQQALGQGPQFIFQYYEEEERQRGNFPDRFSGHQFPNYSSELNVNALLLGDSALYLCAGSLQGYGYTFGSGTRLTVV.

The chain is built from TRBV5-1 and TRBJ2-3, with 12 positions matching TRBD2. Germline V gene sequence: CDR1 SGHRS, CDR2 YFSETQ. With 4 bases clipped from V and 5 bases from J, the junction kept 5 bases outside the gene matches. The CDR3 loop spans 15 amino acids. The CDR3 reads CASSASGGGLDTQYF. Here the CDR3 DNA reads TGCGCCAGCAGCGCTAGCGGGGGGGGCCTAGATACGCAGTATTTT.

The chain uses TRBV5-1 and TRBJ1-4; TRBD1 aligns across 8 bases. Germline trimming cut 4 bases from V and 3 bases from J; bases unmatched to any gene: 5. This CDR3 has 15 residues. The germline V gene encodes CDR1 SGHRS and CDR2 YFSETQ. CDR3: CASSRQGRSNEKLFF. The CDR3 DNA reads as TGCGCCAGCAGCCGACAGGGGCGGTCTAATGAAAAACTGTTTTTT.

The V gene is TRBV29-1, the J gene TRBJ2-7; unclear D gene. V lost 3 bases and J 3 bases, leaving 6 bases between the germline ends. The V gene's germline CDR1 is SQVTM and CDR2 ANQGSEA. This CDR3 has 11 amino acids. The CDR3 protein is CSVDVHYEQYF. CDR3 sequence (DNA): TGCAGCGTTGATGTCCACTACGAGCAGTACTTC.

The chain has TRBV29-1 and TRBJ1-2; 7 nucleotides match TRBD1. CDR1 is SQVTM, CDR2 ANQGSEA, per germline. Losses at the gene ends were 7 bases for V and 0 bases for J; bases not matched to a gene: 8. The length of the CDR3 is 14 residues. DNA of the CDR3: TGCAGCGCTCAGGGGGACGCTGCTAACTATGGCTACACCTTC. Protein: CSAQGDAANYGYTF.

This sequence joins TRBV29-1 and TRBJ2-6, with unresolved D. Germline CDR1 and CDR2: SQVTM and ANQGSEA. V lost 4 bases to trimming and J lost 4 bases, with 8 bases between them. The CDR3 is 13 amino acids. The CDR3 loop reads CSVGDTGANVLTF. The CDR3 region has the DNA TGCAGCGTTGGCGATACAGGGGCCAACGTCCTGACTTTC. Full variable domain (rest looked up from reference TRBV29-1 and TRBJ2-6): SAVISQKPSRDICQRGTSLTIQCQVDSQVTMMFWYRQQPGQSLTLIATANQGSEATYESGFVIDKFPISRPNLTFSTLTVSNMSPEDSSIYLCSVGDTGANVLTFGAGSRLTVL.